The T cell receptor beta chain described here comes from a study of blood T cells in healthy people across ages. Trimming removed 9 bases at V and 1 base at J, with 15 bases between. The CDR3 consists of 14 residues. In germline, CDR1 is SEHNR, CDR2 FQNEAQ (reference sequence). The authors ran a second PCR of roughly 6 to 12 cycles using a sample-barcoded 5' primer and a J-beta primer mix. TCRdb called the 5' RACE reads again in MiXCR, with one record for every CDR3 protein. In the table there are 800,000 to 900,000 distinct CDR3 sequences, around two thirds of which are singletons. The receptor was derived from a man aged 25-40 years in good health. This sequence joins TRBV7-9 and TRBJ1-1; a possible D gene is TRBD1 (5 bases). Sequencing was carried out using blood. The CDR3 DNA sequence: TGTGCCAGTGAACCGGGACCGCGGAACACTGAAGCTTTCTTT. This sequence encodes CASEPGPRNTEAFF.